Each of the 9 T cell receptor beta chains below was sequenced from the same sample in a study of control samples from healthy donors and cancer patients. Some clones are missing from TCRdb's copy, which holds only in-frame ones; the method was immunoSEQ multiplex PCR. The profile shows 70,000 to 90,000 clones, 85% to 95% of them singletons. Sample: blood. The receptors originated from a woman in her late teens or twenties in good health.

V usage is TRBV28 and J usage is TRBJ1-4; no reliable D call. The V end was cut by 3 bases, the J end by 2 bases, with 7 bases between. This CDR3 is built from 14 residues. The V gene's germline CDR1 is MDHEN and CDR2 SYDVKM. This CDR3 is CASSFSGTNEKLFF. For the CDR3, the DNA is TGTGCCAGCAGTTTTTCTGGGACTAATGAAAAACTGTTTTTT.

This chain joins TRBV25-1 and TRBJ1-5; D unresolved. CDR1 and CDR2 (germline): MGHDK, SYGVNS. The CDR3 totals 14 residues. Trimming left V 3 bases short and J 7 bases short, with 13 bases between. This CDR3 is CASSDVGMQQPQHF. CDR3 DNA: TGTGCCAGCAGTGATGTGGGGATGCAGCAGCCCCAGCATTTT.

This chain uses TRBV7-2 with TRBJ1-2; 7 bases match TRBD1. The CDR3 has 13 residues. Germline assignment: CDR1 SGHTA and CDR2 FQGNSA. V shed 5 bases and J 8 bases; nucleotides not matched to a gene: 8. DNA for the CDR3: TGTGCCAGCAGCATTGACAGGGTGAGGGGCTACACCTTC. Translating it yields CASSIDRVRGYTF.

This rearrangement joins TRBV7-3 to TRBJ2-5; tentatively, D is TRBD1 (5 bases). V dropped 1 base and J dropped 2 bases, with 5 bases sitting between them. CDR3 length: 13 residues. Germline V gene data show CDR1 as SGHTA and CDR2 as FQGTGA. The CDR3 here is CASSLRQQETQYF. The CDR3 DNA reads TGTGCCAGCAGCTTAAGACAGCAAGAGACCCAGTACTTC.

The chain recombines TRBV7-9 with TRBJ2-5, with 13 bases identical to TRBD2. From germline, CDR1 is SEHNR and CDR2 FQNEAQ (reference sequence). V was clipped by 5 bases and J by 5 bases; unmatched bases: 8. The length of the CDR3 is 16 residues. CDR3 in amino acids: CASSDQLAGGWETQYF. CDR3 bases: TGTGCCAGCAGCGACCAACTAGCGGGAGGGTGGGAGACCCAGTACTTC. The full variable domain, completed using reference TRBV7-9 and TRBJ2-5, is DTGVSQNPRHKITKRGQNVTFRCDPISEHNRLYWYRQTLGQGPEFLTYFQNEAQLEKSRLLSDRFSAERPKGSFSTLEIQRTEQGDSAMYLCASSDQLAGGWETQYFGPGTRLLVL.

J is TRBJ2-1 and V is TRBV25-1; D remains ambiguous. Germline CDR1 reads MGHDK; CDR2 reads SYGVNS. V was pared by 6 bases and J by 2 bases, with 8 bases between. CDR3 length: 13 residues. In DNA, the CDR3 is TGTGCCAGCAGGGGCAGTCCCTACAATGAGCAGTTCTTC. It specifies CASRGSPYNEQFF.

This clone has only one observation. The CDR3: CAISSGTGGEKLFF. The CDR3 DNA reads as TGTGCCATCAGTAGCGGGACAGGGGGAGAAAAACTGTTTTTT. The gene calls are TRBV10-3 and TRBJ1-4; TRBD1 matches at 11 bases. The CDR3 covers 14 residues. The V gene's germline CDR1 is ENHRY and CDR2 SYGVKD. Trimming at V came to 5 bases and at J to 8 bases, leaving 4 bases not matched to a gene.

This sequence joins TRBV6-4 and TRBJ2-5, with 9 bases identical to TRBD2. The germline V gene has CDR1 MRHNA and CDR2 SNTAGT. Unmatched junction bases numbered 10, after V lost 5 bases and J lost 3 bases. The CDR3 length is 16 residues. The CDR3 nucleotides are TGTGCCAGCAGTCCATTAGCGGGAGAGGGGGAAGAGACCCAGTACTTC. It translates to CASSPLAGEGEETQYF.

This clone has only one observation. V and J are TRBV7-9 and TRBJ1-1; D is undetermined. Trimming shortened V by 2 bases and J by 3 bases, and 10 bases separated the two germline ends. This CDR3 comprises 14 residues. Germline V gene data show CDR1 as SEHNR and CDR2 as FQNEAQ (reference sequence). The CDR3 region has the DNA TGTGCCAGCAGCTTACGGGGAAGTGACACTGAAGCTTTCTTT. This codes for CASSLRGSDTEAFF.